One sample yielded the 8 T cell receptor beta chains listed below, sequenced in a study of technical replicates of blood from a few donors. Measured with immunoSEQ multiplex PCR; TCRdb has only the in-frame clones, and not every one. Found here are some 66,000 clones, roughly 98% of them singletons; the top ten hold over 0.15%. The sample consisted of T cells isolated from PBMCs. All receptors derive from a human donor in good health.

This chain connects TRBV4-1 to TRBJ1-1; the D is unclear. CDR1 and CDR2 from the germline V gene are MGHRA and YSYEKL. The V and J ends lost 2 bases and 4 bases respectively, with 11 bases between them. The CDR3 has 14 residues. CDR3 nucleotide sequence: TGCGCCAGCAGCCAACTCGGGGTAGGCACTGAAGCTTTCTTT. Its protein product is CASSQLGVGTEAFF.

The gene calls are TRBV5-6 and TRBJ2-7; TRBD1 might be the D (5 bases). The V and J ends lost 4 bases and 0 bases respectively, with 14 bases between them. The CDR3 totals 15 residues. CDR1 is SGHDT, CDR2 YYEEEE, per germline. This CDR3 reads CASSPNGDSSYEQYF. CDR3 sequence (DNA): TGTGCCAGCAGCCCGAACGGCGACAGCTCCTACGAGCAGTACTTC.

J is TRBJ2-7 and V is TRBV19; TRBD1 aligns across 10 bases. The CDR3 contains 14 residues. Trimming at V came to 5 bases and at J to 3 bases, leaving 4 bases not matched to a gene. Germline V gene data show CDR1 as LNHDA and CDR2 as SQIVND (reference sequence). CDR3 loop: CASSWDRGNYEQYF. The CDR3, as DNA: TGTGCCAGTAGTTGGGACAGGGGAAACTACGAGCAGTACTTC.

The chain has TRBV7-9 and TRBJ1-3; unclear D gene. The CDR3 spans 16 residues. Germline-derived CDR1 and CDR2 are SEHNR and FQNEAQ (reference sequence). V lost 1 base to trimming and J lost 0 bases, with 10 bases between them. The CDR3 DNA reads as TGTGCCAGCAGCTTAGGTGGTCCAGACTCTGGAAACACCATATATTTT. It translates to CASSLGGPDSGNTIYF. The entire variable domain, with the rest obtained from reference TRBV7-9 and TRBJ1-3, is as follows: DTGVSQNPRHKITKRGQNVTFRCDPISEHNRLYWYRQTLGQGPEFLTYFQNEAQLEKSRLLSDRFSAERPKGSFSTLEIQRTEQGDSAMYLCASSLGGPDSGNTIYFGEGSWLTVV.

V and J are TRBV5-1 and TRBJ2-1; D unclear. The V gene lost 7 bases and the J gene lost 0 bases, with 11 bases spanning the gap. Germline CDR1 is SGHRS and CDR2 is YFSETQ. The length of the CDR3 is 14 residues. CDR3 sequence reads: CASRLEASYNEQFF. In DNA form, the CDR3 reads TGCGCCAGCCGGCTAGAGGCCTCCTACAATGAGCAGTTCTTC.

This clone was seen once. The chain employs TRBV6-4 and TRBJ1-6; D is undetermined. The CDR3 is made up of 15 amino acids. Per the germline V gene, CDR1 is MRHNA and CDR2 is SNTAGT. Trimming removed 3 bases at V and 0 bases at J, with 6 bases between. The CDR3 loop reads CASSEDNSYNSPLHF. The CDR3 bases are TGTGCCAGCAGTGAAGACAACTCCTATAATTCACCCCTCCACTTT.

This chain connects TRBV18 to TRBJ2-1, with D perhaps matching TRBD1 (5 bases). The CDR3 extends over 12 amino acids. CDR1 is KGHSH and CDR2 is LQKENI in the germline V gene. The V end lost 4 bases, the J end lost 4 bases, and 5 bases lay between the germline ends. The CDR3, as DNA: TGTGCCAGCTCACAGGGGTACAATGAGCAGTTCTTC. This codes for CASSQGYNEQFF.

This clone was seen a single time. The chain is built from TRBV2 and TRBJ2-7; weak D call: TRBD1 (6 bases). The CDR3 length is 14 residues. Trimming took 5 bases from V and 0 from J, leaving 11 bases between them. Germline CDR1 SNHLY, CDR2 FYNNEI. DNA of the CDR3: TGTGCCAGCAGTTACAACAGGGACTCCTACGAGCAGTACTTC. It yields the protein CASSYNRDSYEQYF.